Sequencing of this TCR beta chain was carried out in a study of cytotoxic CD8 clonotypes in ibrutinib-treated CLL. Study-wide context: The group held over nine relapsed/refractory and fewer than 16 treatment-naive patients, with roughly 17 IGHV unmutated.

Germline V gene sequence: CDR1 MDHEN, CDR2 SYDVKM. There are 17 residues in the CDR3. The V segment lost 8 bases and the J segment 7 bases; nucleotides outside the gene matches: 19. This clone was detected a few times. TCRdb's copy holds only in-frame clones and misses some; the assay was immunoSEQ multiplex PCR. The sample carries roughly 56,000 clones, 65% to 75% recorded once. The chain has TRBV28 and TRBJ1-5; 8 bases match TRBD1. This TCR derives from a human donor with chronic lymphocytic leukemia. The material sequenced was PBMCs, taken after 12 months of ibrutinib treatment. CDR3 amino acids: CASSWVLTGDPEQPQHF. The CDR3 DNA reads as TGTGCCAGCTCATGGGTCCTGACAGGGGACCCTGAACAGCCCCAGCATTTT.